This T cell receptor beta chain came from a study of shared clonotypes between healthy human individuals. Profiling relied on immunoSEQ multiplex PCR, and the TCRdb table lists in-frame clones only, not all of them. The sample has around 600,000 clones, almost 97% seen once. Trimming took off 5 bases at V and 1 base at J, with 11 bases between the two ends. Germline values: CDR1 MDHEN, CDR2 SYDVKM. This CDR3 is 14 amino acids long. Of note for this clone: The target antigen is unknown.

The authors divided CD4+ cells into CD45RA+ naive and CD45RA-negative memory subsets. General study points: Naive CD4 clonotype sharing across several donors was approximately 5.2%. The study generally estimated greater richness for naive than memory subsets.

The receptor was derived from a woman aged 25 to 39 in good health. The J gene is TRBJ1-1, the V gene TRBV28, with D possibly TRBD1 on 5 matching bases. The sequencing input was naive CD4+ T cells sorted from blood. Subset specified: CD45RA+ positively selected. CDR3: CASSMGQGNTEAFF. The CDR3 region has the DNA TGTGCCAGCAGTATGGGGCAGGGGAACACTGAAGCTTTCTTT. Full variable domain (rest looked up from reference TRBV28 and TRBJ1-1): DVKVTQSSRYLVKRTGEKVFLECVQDMDHENMFWYRQDPGLGLRLIYFSYDVKMKEKGDIPEGYSVSREKKERFSLILESASTNQTSMYLCASSMGQGNTEAFFGQGTRLTVV.